The clone carrying this T cell receptor beta chain was counted between two and nine times. Its antigen remains unidentified. This CDR3 spans 12 amino acids. V dropped 5 bases and J dropped 8 bases, with 15 bases sitting between them. The germline gives CDR1 DFQATT, CDR2 SNEGSKA (reference sequence). A unique molecular identifier was carried by every single TCR cDNA molecule. TCRdb reprocessed the 5' RACE reads via MiXCR and lists one record per CDR3 protein. The sample contains 85,000 to 100,000 distinct CDR3 sequences, roughly 19% of which appear only once. This entry belongs to a study of spatial heterogeneity in lung cancer. Study-wide results and limits: Ubiquitous, expanded tumor-derived TCRs were more frequently observed in blood at resection than at follow-up.

Documented time point: blood at routine non-recurrence follow-up after resection. Unsorted samples of tumor, nontumor lung or frozen PBMC had their whole RNA sequenced. This chain joins TRBV20-1 and TRBJ1-1; D is perhaps TRBD1 (5 bases). The sample here was PBMCs, taken at follow-up. This sequence originates from a male donor with early-stage non-small cell lung cancer. CDR3 sequence reads: CSAGTARLEAFF. The CDR3 nucleotides read TGCAGTGCTGGGACGGCTCGCCTGGAAGCTTTCTTT.